This TCR beta chain stems from a study of human T cells and chemical hapten exposure (dated by TCRdb to the early 2020s). Study-wide context: Libraries were pooled for sequencing, and variation in per-sample TCR yields was attributed mainly to small differences in library volumes within the pool. In alopecia patients, the study followed how the peripheral blood TCR repertoire changed in vivo over primary and secondary sensitization to diphenylcyclopropenone (DPC), a hapten. For every blood RNA sample, sequencing covered both the TCR alpha and TCR beta chains. What the work shows at the level of the full study, not this receptor alone: After repeated subsampling, changes were observed in the strength of the expansion versus patch-test correlation and in the threshold at which the correlation became significant. No change with DPC sensitization was found in the number of TCRs above 1 in 1000 frequency, and no evidence of global repertoire structure alterations was found.

This clonotype was counted at least ten times. Which antigen it targets is not known. The record has no base qualities; no much larger clone is one base away. Taken from the germline V gene, the CDR1 and CDR2 loops are SQVTM and ANQGSEA. Measured from the cysteine to the phenylalanine, the CDR3 is 14 residues long. The sequence is cut down to CDR3 DNA, 42 bases in frame from base 1. V gives up 5 bases and J gives up 6 bases, and the segment between their germline ends measures 17 bases. The time point label here, explained by the study, means: healthy volunteer bleed at 6 weeks. Unfractionated whole blood was collected in Tempus Blood RNA tubes, and total RNA was extracted from that blood. Four or five healthy volunteers served as TCR sequencing controls and were bled at day 0, 2 weeks and 6 weeks. The library was prepared using RACE. Sequencer: NextSeq 500. During library preparation, unique molecular identifiers were attached to individual cDNA molecules so that TCRs could be counted quantitatively and reproducibly. In the source study's methods: The median number of TCRs per sample was some 100,000, ranging from about 20,000 to 690,600. The Decombinator software suite was used to annotate V, J and CDR3 in the TCR reads. Every sample was subsampled to the same number of TCRs (28,000) for the PS versus PT1 abundance plots. Expanded TCRs were defined as absent before sensitization and observed at least eight times at the 2-week time point. The public reads were reanalyzed by TCRdb: fastp trimming at Q25, MiXCR alignment, in-frame beta chains only. Entries are consolidated by CDR3 protein sequence, retaining the most common genes and DNA. TCRdb, not the original authors, processed these V and J calls. The sample data list 40,000 to 45,000 distinct CDR3 sequences, and about 3.5% of these were observed just once. About 5.6% of the sample is taken by the ten largest.

The receptor was isolated from a human donor in good health. Some clones in this sample may be carry-over from other donors' samples. Sequencing used whole blood. Rearrangement joined TRBV29-1 to TRBJ2-1, and possibly TRBD2, on 5 matching bases. The CDR3 region: CSVKKRLRGNEQFF. The nucleotide sequence reads TGCAGCGTTAAAAAGCGCCTCCGGGGCAATGAGCAGTTCTTC.